Listed here are 8 T cell receptor beta chains from one sample, sequenced in a study of blood T cells in healthy people across ages. PCR was performed a second time for about 7 to 12 cycles using a sample-barcoded 5' primer and a J-beta primer mix. MiXCR, applied by TCRdb to the 5' RACE reads, yields one record per CDR3 protein. The sample records around 650,000 distinct CDR3 sequences, about 32% being singletons. The material sequenced was blood. All receptors come from an elderly woman in good health.

This clonotype occurred a few times. The chain has TRBV6-2 or TRBV6-3 and TRBJ1-1; D possibly corresponds to TRBD1 (5 bases). The V end lost 6 bases, the J end lost 1 base, and 18 bases lay between the germline ends. This CDR3 comprises 16 residues. Germline assignment: CDR1 MNHEY and CDR2 SVGEGT. The CDR3 nucleotides are TGTGCCAGCAGCTATATACCGCAAACAGGGAACACTGAAGCTTTCTTT. Residues: CASSYIPQTGNTEAFF.

This clonotype was observed at least ten times. The chain recombines TRBV18 with TRBJ1-4; D gene unclear. Deletions cut 8 bases from V and 10 bases from J, with 11 bases between. Looked up from germline, CDR1 is KGHSH and CDR2 is LQKENI. The CDR3 contains 11 residues. This CDR3 reads CASPEGGKLFF. The CDR3 DNA reads TGTGCCAGCCCTGAGGGCGGAAAACTGTTTTTT.

This clonotype was counted only a few times. V and J are TRBV2 and TRBJ2-1; 11 bases fit TRBD1. TRBJ2-7 matches the DNA end more closely, so the J call is doubtful. CDR1 SNHLY and CDR2 FYNNEI come from the germline V gene. The CDR3 has 14 amino acids. The chain's CDR3 is CASRPGTGGNEQYF. In DNA form, the CDR3 reads TGTGCCAGCAGACCCGGGACAGGGGGAAATGAGCAGTACTTC.

This clonotype has ten or more counts. The chain employs TRBV3-1 and TRBJ2-5; possible D gene TRBD1, 6 bases. Germline values: CDR1 LGHDT, CDR2 YNNKEL (reference sequence). Trimming cost V 6 bases and J 2 bases, with 16 bases left between them. The CDR3 sequence is 15 residues long. CDR3 nucleotide sequence: TGTGCCAGCAGTCGAGGACAGTGGGGTCAAGAGACCCAGTACTTC. This sequence encodes CASSRGQWGQETQYF.

This clonotype was picked up a small number of times. V usage is TRBV19 and J usage is TRBJ2-1, with D maybe TRBD1 (6 bases). Germline V gene lookup returns CDR1 LNHDA and CDR2 SQIVND (reference sequence). The V end lost 4 bases, the J end lost 10 bases, and 29 bases lay between the germline ends. The CDR3 runs 18 residues. CDR3 sequence reads: CASSNGGRGWLSHREQFF. Written as DNA, the CDR3 is TGTGCCAGTAGTAATGGAGGCAGGGGCTGGCTTTCACACAGGGAGCAGTTCTTC.

This clonotype was found many times. The chain uses TRBV21-1 and TRBJ2-1; the tabulated D call, TRBD2, remains unverified against the DNA. TRBV21-1 is described as a pseudogene. The CDR3 loop spans 14 amino acids. The CDR3, as DNA: TGTGCCGGCCAAAAAAACGGGAGGTGGAATGAGCAGTTCTTC. Residues: CAGQKNGRWNEQFF.

The table lists this clonotype with a few counts. V and J are TRBV20-1 and TRBJ1-1; 12 bases match TRBD1. The germline V gene has CDR1 DFQATT and CDR2 SNEGSKA (reference sequence). The CDR3 has 15 amino acids. The V and J ends lost 5 bases and 0 bases, in that order; junction bases with no gene match: 4. The CDR3 sequence is CSAAGQGALNTEAFF. The CDR3 coding sequence is TGCAGTGCTGCGGGACAGGGGGCCCTGAACACTGAAGCTTTCTTT.

This clonotype was found many times. The chain has TRBV7-3 and TRBJ1-1; a weak D match, TRBD1 (6 bases). There are 15 residues in the CDR3. Germline-derived CDR1 and CDR2 are SGHTA and FQGTGA. The germline V and J ends were trimmed by 5 bases and 0 bases, with 13 bases remaining between them. CDR3 coding DNA: TGTGCCAGCAGCCCGGGGGGGCGGATGAACACTGAAGCTTTCTTT. It encodes CASSPGGRMNTEAFF.